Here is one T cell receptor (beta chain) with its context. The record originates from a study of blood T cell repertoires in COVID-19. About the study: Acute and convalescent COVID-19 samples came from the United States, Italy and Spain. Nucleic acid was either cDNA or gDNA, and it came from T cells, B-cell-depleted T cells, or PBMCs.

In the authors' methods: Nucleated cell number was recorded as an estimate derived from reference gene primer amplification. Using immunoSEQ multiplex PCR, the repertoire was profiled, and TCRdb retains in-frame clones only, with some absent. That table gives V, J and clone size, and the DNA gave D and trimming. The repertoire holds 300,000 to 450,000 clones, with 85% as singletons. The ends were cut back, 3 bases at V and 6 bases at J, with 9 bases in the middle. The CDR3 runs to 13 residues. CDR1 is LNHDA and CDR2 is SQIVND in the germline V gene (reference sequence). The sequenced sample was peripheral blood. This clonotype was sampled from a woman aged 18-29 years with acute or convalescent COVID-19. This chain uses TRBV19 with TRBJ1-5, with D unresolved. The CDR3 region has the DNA TGTGCCAGTAGTATTCAAACCAGTCAGCCCCAGCATTTT. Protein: CASSIQTSQPQHF.